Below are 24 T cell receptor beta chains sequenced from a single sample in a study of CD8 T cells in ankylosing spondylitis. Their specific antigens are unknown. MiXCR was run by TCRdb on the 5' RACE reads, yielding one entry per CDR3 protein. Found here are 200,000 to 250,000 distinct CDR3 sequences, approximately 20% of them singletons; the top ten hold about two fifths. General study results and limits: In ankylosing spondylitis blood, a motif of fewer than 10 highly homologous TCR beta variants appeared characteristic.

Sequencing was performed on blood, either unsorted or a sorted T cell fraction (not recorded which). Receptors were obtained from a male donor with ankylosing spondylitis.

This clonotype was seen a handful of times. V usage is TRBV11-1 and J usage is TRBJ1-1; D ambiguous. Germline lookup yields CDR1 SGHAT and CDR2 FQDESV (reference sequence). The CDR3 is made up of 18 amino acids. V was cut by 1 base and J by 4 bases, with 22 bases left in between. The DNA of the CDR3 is TGTGCCAGCAGCTTAGAAGACGAAGATGGCTCTCGGAGCACTGAAGCTTTCTTT. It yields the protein CASSLEDEDGSRSTEAFF.

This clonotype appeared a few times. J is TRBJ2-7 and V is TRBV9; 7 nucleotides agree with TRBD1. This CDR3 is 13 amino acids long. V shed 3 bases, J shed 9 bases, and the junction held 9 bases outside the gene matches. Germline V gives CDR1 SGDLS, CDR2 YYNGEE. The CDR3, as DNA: TGTGCCAGCAGCGCCGGGGACAGTTCCGGGCAGTACTTC. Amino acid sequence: CASSAGDSSGQYF.

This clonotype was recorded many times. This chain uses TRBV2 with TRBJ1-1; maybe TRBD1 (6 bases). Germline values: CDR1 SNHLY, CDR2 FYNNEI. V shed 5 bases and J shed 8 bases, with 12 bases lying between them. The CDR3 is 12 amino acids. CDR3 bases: TGTGCCAGCAGTCCAGGGGTAGAGGAAGCTTTCTTT. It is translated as CASSPGVEEAFF.

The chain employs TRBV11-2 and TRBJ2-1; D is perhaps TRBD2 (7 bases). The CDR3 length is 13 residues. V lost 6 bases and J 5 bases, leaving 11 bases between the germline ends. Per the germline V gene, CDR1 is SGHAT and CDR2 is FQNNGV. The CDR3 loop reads CASRLGGDNEQFF. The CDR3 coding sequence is TGTGCCAGCAGACTAGGGGGGGACAATGAGCAGTTCTTC.

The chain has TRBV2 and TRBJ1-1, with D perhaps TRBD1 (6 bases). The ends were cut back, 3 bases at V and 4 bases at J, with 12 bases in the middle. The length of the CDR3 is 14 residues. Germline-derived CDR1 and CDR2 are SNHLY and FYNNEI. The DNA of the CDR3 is TGTGCCAGCAGTGACGGGGGGCTGGCCACTGAAGCTTTCTTT. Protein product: CASSDGGLATEAFF. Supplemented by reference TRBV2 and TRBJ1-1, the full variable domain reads EPEVTQTPSHQVTQMGQEVILRCVPISNHLYFYWYRQILGQKVEFLVSFYNNEISEKSEIFDDQFSVERPDGSNFTLKIRSTKLEDSAMYFCASSDGGLATEAFFGQGTRLTVV.

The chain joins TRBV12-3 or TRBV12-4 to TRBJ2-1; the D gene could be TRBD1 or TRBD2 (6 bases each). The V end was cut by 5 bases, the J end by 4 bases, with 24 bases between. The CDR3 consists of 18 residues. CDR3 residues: CASSDRDSGTGPYNEQFF. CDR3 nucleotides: TGTGCCAGCAGTGACCGGGACTCAGGTACAGGGCCGTACAATGAGCAGTTCTTC.

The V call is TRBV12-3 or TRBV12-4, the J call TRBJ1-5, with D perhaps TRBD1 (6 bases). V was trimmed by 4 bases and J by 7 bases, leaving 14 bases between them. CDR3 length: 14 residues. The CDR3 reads CASSWGPVGQPQHF. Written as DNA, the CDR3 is TGTGCCAGCAGTTGGGGGCCGGTAGGCCAGCCCCAGCATTTT.

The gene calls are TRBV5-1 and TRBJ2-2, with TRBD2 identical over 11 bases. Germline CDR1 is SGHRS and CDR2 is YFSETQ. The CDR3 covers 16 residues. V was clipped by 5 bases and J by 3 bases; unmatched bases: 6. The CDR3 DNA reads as TGCGCCAGCAGTTCTAGCGGGGGGTATTACACCGGGGAGCTGTTTTTT. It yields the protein CASSSSGGYYTGELFF. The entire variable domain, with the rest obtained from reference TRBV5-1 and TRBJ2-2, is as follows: KAGVTQTPRYLIKTRGQQVTLSCSPISGHRSVSWYQQTPGQGLQFLFEYFSETQRNKGNFPGRFSGRQFSNSRSEMNVSTLELGDSALYLCASSSSGGYYTGELFFGEGSRLTVL.

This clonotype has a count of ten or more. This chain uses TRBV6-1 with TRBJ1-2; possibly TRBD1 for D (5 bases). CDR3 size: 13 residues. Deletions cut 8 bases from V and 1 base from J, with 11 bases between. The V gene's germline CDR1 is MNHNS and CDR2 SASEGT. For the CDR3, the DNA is TGTGCCAGCGGGGGGGAGGGTAACTATGGCTACACCTTC. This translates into CASGGEGNYGYTF.

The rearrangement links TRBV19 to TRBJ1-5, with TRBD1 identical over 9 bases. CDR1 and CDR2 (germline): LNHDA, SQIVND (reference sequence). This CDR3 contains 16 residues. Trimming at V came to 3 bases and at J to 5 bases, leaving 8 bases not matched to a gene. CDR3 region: CASSILPGQGDQPQHF. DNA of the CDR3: TGTGCCAGTAGTATCCTACCGGGACAGGGAGATCAGCCCCAGCATTTT. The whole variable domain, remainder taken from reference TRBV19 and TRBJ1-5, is DGGITQSPKYLFRKEGQNVTLSCEQNLNHDAMYWYRQDPGQGLRLIYYSQIVNDFQKGDIAEGYSVSREKKESFPLTVTSAQKNPTAFYLCASSILPGQGDQPQHFGDGTRLSIL.

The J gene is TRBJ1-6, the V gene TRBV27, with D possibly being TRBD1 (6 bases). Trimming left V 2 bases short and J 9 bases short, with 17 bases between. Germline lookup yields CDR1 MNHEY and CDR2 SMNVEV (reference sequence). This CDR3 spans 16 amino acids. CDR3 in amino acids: CASSLAAGGPGSPLHF. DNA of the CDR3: TGTGCCAGCAGTTTAGCCGCCGGGGGCCCGGGTTCACCCCTCCACTTT.

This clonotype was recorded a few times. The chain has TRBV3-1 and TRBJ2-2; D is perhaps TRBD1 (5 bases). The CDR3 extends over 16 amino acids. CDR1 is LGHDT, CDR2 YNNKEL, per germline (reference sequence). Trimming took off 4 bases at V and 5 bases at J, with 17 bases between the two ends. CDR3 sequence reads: CASSPQQVEVTGELFF. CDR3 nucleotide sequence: TGTGCCAGCAGCCCCCAACAGGTTGAGGTGACCGGGGAGCTGTTTTTT.

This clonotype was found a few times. The chain's CDR3 is CASGQTGGLYEQYF. In DNA, the CDR3 is TGTGCCAGCGGGCAGACAGGGGGCCTCTACGAGCAGTACTTC. The chain recombines TRBV28 with TRBJ2-7, with TRBD1 identical over 10 bases. Germline CDR1 MDHEN, CDR2 SYDVKM. The V gene end was trimmed by 8 bases and the J gene end by 3 bases; junction bases not matched to a gene: 7. This CDR3 has 14 amino acids.

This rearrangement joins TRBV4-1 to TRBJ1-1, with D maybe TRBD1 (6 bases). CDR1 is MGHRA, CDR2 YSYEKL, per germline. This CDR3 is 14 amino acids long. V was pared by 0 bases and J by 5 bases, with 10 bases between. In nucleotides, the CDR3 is TGCGCCAGCAGCCAAGAGGGGGGGGCTACTGAAGCTTTCTTT. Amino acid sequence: CASSQEGGATEAFF.

The DNA of the CDR3 is TGTGCCAGCAAAACGCAGCGGGACCTGGCGGGCGAGCAGTACTTC. Its translation is CASKTQRDLAGEQYF. The chain links TRBV28 to TRBJ2-7; 7 bases fit TRBD2. V lost 7 bases and J lost 6; bases outside the gene matches: 15. Germline CDR1 reads MDHEN; CDR2 reads SYDVKM. The CDR3 runs to 15 residues. The full variable domain, completed using reference TRBV28 and TRBJ2-7, is DVKVTQSSRYLVKRTGEKVFLECVQDMDHENMFWYRQDPGLGLRLIYFSYDVKMKEKGDIPEGYSVSREKKERFSLILESASTNQTSMYLCASKTQRDLAGEQYFGPGTRLTVT.

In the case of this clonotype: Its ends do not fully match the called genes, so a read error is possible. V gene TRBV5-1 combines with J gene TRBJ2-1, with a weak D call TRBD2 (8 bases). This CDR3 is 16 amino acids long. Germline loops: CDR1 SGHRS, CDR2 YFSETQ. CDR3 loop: CASGLGGGGYGNEQFF. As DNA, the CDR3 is TGCGCCAGCGGCTTAGGGGGCGGGGGGTATGGCAATGAGCAGTTCTTC.

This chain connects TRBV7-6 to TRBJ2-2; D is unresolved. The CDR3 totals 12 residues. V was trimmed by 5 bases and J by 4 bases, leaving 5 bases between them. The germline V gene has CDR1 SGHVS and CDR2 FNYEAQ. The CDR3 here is CASSTPTGELFF. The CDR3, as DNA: TGTGCCAGCAGCACCCCCACCGGGGAGCTGTTTTTT. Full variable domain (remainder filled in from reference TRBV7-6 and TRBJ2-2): GAGVSQSPRYKVTKRGQDVALRCDPISGHVSLYWYRQALGQGPEFLTYFNYEAQQDKSGLPNDRFSAERPEGSISTLTIQRTEQRDSAMYRCASSTPTGELFFGEGSRLTVL.

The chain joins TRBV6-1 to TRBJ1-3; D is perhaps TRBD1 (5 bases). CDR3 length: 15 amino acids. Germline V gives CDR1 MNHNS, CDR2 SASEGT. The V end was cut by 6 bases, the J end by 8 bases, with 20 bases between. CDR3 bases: TGTGCCAGCAGCTCCGCCGCCGGAATCAGGGACACCATATATTTT. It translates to CASSSAAGIRDTIYF.

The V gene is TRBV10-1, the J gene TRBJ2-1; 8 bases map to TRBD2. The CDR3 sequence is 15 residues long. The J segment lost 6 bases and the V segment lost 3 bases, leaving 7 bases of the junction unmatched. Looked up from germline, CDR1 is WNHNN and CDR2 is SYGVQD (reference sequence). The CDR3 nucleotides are TGCGCCAGCAGTGACGGTAGCGGGGTGGTCAATGAGCAGTTCTTC. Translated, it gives CASSDGSGVVNEQFF.

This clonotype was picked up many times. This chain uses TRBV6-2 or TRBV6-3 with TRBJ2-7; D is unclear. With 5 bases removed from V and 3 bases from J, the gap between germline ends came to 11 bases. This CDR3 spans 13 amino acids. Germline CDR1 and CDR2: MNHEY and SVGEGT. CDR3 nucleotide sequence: TGTGCCAGCAGTCATACAGAACTCTACGAGCAGTACTTC. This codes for CASSHTELYEQYF.

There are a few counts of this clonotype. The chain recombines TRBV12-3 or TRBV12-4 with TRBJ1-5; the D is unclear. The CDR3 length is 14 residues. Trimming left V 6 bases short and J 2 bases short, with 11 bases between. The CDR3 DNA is TGTGCCAGCAGCCAAGTCCTGGGCAATCAGCCCCAGCATTTT. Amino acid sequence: CASSQVLGNQPQHF.

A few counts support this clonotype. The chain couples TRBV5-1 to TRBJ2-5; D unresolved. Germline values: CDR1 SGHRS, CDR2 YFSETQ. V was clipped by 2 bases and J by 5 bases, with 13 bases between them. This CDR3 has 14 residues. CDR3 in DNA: TGCGCCAGCAGCTTTACGGGCGGTATCGAGACCCAGTACTTC. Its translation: CASSFTGGIETQYF. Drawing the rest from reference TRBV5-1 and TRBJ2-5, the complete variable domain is KAGVTQTPRYLIKTRGQQVTLSCSPISGHRSVSWYQQTPGQGLQFLFEYFSETQRNKGNFPGRFSGRQFSNSRSEMNVSTLELGDSALYLCASSFTGGIETQYFGPGTRLLVL.

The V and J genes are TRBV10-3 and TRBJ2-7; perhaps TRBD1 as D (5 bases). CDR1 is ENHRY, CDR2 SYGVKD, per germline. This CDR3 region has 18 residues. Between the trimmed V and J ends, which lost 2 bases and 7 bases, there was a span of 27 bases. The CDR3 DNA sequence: TGTGCCATCAGTGAGCCCCTGGACCTGACCGCCCAGGGAAGGGAGCAGTACTTC. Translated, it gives CAISEPLDLTAQGREQYF.

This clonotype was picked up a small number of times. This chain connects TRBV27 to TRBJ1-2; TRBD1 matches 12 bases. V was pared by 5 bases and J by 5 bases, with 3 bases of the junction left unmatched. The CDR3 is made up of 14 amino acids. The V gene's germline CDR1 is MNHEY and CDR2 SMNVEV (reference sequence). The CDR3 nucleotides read TGTGCCAGCAGTCCGGGACAGGGGGCTTATGGCTACACCTTC. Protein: CASSPGQGAYGYTF.